The entry below describes one T cell receptor (beta chain). Amplification used 60 Vbeta primers and 13 Jbeta primers. TCRdb's table, derived via immunoSEQ multiplex PCR, lists solely in-frame clones and lacks some. This repertoire shows some 180,000 clones, 84% found once; its top ten account for around 1.2%. The data were obtained in a study of cytomegalovirus exposure and HLA in healthy donors. The source material was PBMCs. This sequence was found in a girl aged 2 to 9 in good health and CMV-seropositive.

The CDR3, as DNA: TGTGCCAGCAAGTCTAGGACTTACAATGAGCAGTTCTTC. Translation gives CASKSRTYNEQFF. The chain has TRBV2 and TRBJ2-1; maybe TRBD2 (5 bases). V was shortened by 7 bases and J by 4 bases, with 11 bases between the two germline ends. CDR3 length: 13 residues. Germline V CDR1 and CDR2: SNHLY, FYNNEI. The variable domain in full, with the rest retrieved from reference TRBV2 and TRBJ2-1, is EPEVTQTPSHQVTQMGQEVILRCVPISNHLYFYWYRQILGQKVEFLVSFYNNEISEKSEIFDDQFSVERPDGSNFTLKIRSTKLEDSAMYFCASKSRTYNEQFFGPGTRLTVL.